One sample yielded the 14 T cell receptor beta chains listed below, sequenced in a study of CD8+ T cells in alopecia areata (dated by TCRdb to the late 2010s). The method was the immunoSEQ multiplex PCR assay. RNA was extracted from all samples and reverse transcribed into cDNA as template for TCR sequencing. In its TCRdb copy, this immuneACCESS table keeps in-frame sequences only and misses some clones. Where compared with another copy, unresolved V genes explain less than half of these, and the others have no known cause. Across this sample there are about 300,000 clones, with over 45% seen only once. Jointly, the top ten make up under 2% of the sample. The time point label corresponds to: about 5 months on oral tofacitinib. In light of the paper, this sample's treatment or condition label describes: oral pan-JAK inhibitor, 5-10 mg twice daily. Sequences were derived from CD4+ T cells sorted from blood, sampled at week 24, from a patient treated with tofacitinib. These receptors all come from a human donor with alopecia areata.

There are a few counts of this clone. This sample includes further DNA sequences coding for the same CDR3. The DNA for the CDR3 is TGCGCCAGCAGCTTGGACACTGAAGCTTTCTTT. Its protein is CASSLDTEAFF. V and J are TRBV5-1 and TRBJ1-1, with D uncertain. Deletions cut 0 bases from V and 3 bases from J, with 0 bases between. This CDR3 has 11 residues. Germline values: CDR1 SGHRS, CDR2 YFSETQ. The full variable domain, in which reference TRBV5-1 and TRBJ1-1 provide the parts outside the CDR3, is KAGVTQTPRYLIKTRGQQVTLSCSPISGHRSVSWYQQTPGQGLQFLFEYFSETQRNKGNFPGRFSGRQFSNSRSEMNVSTLELGDSALYLCASSLDTEAFFGQGTRLTVV.

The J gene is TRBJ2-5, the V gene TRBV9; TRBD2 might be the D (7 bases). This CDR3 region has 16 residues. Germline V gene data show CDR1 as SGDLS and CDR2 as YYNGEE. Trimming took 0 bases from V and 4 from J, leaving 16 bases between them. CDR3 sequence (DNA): TGTGCCAGCAGCGTAGCAGTGGGGGGGCCCGCAGAGACCCAGTACTTC. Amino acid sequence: CASSVAVGGPAETQYF.

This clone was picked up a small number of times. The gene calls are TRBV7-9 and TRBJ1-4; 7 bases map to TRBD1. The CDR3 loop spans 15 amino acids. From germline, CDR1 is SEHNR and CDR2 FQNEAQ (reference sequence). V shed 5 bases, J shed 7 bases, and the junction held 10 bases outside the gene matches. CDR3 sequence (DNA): TGTGCCAGCAGCCCCGAGACAGGGTTCAGTGAAAAACTGTTTTTT. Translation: CASSPETGFSEKLFF.

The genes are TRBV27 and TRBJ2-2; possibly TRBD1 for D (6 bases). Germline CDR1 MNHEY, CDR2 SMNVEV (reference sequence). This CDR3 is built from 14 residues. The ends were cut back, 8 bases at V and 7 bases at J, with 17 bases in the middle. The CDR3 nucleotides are TGTGCCAGCGCCCAGGACAGCTTTGGCGGGGAGCTGTTTTTT. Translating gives CASAQDSFGGELFF.

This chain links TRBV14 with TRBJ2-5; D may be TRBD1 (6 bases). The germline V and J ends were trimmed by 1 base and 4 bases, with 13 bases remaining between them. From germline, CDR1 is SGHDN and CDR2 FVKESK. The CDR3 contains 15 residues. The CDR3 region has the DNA TGTGCCAGCAGCCAAGCCAGGGGCGTTGGAGAGACCCAGTACTTC. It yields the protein CASSQARGVGETQYF.

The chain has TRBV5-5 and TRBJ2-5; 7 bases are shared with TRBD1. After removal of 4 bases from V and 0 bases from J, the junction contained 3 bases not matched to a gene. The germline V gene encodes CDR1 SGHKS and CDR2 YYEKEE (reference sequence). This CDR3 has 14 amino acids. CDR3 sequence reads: CASSPGQYQETQYF. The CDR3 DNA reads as TGTGCCAGCAGCCCGGGACAGTACCAAGAGACCCAGTACTTC.

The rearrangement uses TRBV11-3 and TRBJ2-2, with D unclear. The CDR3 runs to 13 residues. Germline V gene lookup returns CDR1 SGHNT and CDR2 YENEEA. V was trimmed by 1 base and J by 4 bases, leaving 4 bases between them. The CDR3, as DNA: TGTGCCAGCAGCTTAGTCTTCACCGGGGAGCTGTTTTTT. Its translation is CASSLVFTGELFF.

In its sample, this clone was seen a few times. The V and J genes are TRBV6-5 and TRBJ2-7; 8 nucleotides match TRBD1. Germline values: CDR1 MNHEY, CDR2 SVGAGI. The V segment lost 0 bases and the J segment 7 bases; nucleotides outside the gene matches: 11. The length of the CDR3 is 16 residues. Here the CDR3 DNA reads TGTGCCAGCAGTTACTCCCTCCCCGCAGGGGGCTATGAGCAGTACTTC. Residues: CASSYSLPAGGYEQYF.

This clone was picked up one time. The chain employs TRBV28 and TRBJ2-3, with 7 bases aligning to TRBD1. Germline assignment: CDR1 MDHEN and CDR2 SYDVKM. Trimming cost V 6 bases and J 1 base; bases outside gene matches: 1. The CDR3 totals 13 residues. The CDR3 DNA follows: TGTGCCAGCAGGACAGGGCGCACAGATACGCAGTATTTT. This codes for CASRTGRTDTQYF.

Here the CDR3 reads CASSFYSETQYF. The CDR3 DNA is TGTGCCAGCAGTTTTTATTCGGAGACCCAGTACTTC. The chain uses TRBV28 and TRBJ2-5; D is undetermined. Germline CDR1 reads MDHEN; CDR2 reads SYDVKM. Trimming took off 3 bases at V and 5 bases at J, with 7 bases between the two ends. This CDR3 spans 12 amino acids.

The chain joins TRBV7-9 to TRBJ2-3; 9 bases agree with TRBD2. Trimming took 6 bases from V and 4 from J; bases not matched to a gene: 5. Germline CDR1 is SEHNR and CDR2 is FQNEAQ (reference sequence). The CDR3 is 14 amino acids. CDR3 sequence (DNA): TGTGCCAGCAGTTTTAGCGGGGGTGCAGATACGCAGTATTTT. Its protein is CASSFSGGADTQYF. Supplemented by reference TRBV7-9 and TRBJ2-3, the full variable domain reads DTGVSQNPRHKITKRGQNVTFRCDPISEHNRLYWYRQTLGQGPEFLTYFQNEAQLEKSRLLSDRFSAERPKGSFSTLEIQRTEQGDSAMYLCASSFSGGADTQYFGPGTRLTVL.

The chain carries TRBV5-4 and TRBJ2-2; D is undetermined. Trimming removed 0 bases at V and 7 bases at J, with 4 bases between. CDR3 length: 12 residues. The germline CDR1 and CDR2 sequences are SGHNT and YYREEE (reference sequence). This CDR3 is CASSLGGGELFF. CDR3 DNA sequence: TGTGCCAGCAGCTTGGGAGGCGGGGAGCTGTTTTTT. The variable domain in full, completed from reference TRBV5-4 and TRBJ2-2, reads ETGVTQSPTHLIKTRGQQVTLRCSSQSGHNTVSWYQQALGQGPQFIFQYYREEENGRGNFPPRFSGLQFPNYSSELNVNALELDDSALYLCASSLGGGELFFGEGSRLTVL.

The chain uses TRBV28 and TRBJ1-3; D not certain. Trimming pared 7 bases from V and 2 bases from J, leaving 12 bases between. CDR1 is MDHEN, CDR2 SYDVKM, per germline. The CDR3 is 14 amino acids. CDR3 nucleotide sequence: TGTGCCAGCAATATAGGAACAACTGGAAACACCATATATTTT. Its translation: CASNIGTTGNTIYF.

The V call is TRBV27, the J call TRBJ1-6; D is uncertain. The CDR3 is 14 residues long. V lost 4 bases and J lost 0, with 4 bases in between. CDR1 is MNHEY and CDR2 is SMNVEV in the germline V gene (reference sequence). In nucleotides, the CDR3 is TGTGCCAGCAGTTCGGTCTCCTATAATTCACCCCTCCACTTT. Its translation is CASSSVSYNSPLHF.